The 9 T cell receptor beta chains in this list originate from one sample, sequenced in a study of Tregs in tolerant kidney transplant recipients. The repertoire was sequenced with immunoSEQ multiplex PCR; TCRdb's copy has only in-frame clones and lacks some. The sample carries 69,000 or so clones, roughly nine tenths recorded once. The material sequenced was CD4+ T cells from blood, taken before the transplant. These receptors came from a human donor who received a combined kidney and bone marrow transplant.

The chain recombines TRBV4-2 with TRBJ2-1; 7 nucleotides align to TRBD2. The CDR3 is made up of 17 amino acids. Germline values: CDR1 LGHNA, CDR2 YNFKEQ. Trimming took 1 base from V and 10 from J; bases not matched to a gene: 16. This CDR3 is CASSQVSLAAPPLEQFF. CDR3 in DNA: TGTGCCAGCAGCCAAGTAAGTCTAGCGGCTCCCCCCCTGGAGCAGTTCTTC.

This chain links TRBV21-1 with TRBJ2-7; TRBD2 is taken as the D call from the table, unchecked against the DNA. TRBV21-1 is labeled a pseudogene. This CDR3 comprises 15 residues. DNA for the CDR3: TGTGCCAGCAGCAAAGTTGGTTGGGGAGGCTACGAGCAGTACTTC. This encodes CASSKVGWGGYEQYF.

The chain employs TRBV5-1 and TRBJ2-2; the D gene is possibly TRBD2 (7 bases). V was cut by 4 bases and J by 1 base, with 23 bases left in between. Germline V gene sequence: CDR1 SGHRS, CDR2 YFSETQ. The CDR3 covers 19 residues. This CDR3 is CASSPGRGGASENTGELFF. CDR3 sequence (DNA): TGCGCCAGCAGCCCGGGCCGAGGGGGGGCTAGCGAGAACACCGGGGAGCTGTTTTTT.

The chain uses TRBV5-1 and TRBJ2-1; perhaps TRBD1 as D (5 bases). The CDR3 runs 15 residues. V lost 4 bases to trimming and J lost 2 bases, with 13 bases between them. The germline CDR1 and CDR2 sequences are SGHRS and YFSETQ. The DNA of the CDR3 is TGCGCCAGCAGCGGAGACAGTCCCGCCTACAATGAGCAGTTCTTC. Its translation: CASSGDSPAYNEQFF.

This chain's CDR3 is CASSNPGTESYGYTF. The CDR3 region has the DNA TGTGCCAGTAGTAACCCCGGGACAGAATCCTATGGCTACACCTTC. V is TRBV19 and J is TRBJ1-2; 7 positions agree with TRBD1. Germline loops: CDR1 LNHDA, CDR2 SQIVND (reference sequence). The V and J ends lost 4 bases and 4 bases, in that order; junction bases with no gene match: 9. The CDR3 has 15 residues.

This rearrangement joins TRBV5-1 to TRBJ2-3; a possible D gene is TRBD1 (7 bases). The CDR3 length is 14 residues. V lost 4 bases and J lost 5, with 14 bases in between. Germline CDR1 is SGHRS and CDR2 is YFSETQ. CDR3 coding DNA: TGCGCCAGCAGCGCCTCAGGGGGAGGAGATACGCAGTATTTT. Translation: CASSASGGGDTQYF.

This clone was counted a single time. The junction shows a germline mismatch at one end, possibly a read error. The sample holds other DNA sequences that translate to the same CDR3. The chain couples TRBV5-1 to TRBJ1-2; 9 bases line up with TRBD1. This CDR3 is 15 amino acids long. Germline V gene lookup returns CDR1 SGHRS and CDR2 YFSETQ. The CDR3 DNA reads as TGCGCCAGCAGCACCAGGGACAGGGACCCCTATGGCTACACCTTT. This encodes CASSTRDRDPYGYTF.

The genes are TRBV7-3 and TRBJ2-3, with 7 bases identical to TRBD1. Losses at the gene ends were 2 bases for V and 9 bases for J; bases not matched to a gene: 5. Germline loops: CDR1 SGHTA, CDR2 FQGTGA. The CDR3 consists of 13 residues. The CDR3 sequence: CASSLGRDRTQYF. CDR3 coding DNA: TGTGCCAGCAGCTTAGGTCGGGACAGAACGCAGTATTTT.

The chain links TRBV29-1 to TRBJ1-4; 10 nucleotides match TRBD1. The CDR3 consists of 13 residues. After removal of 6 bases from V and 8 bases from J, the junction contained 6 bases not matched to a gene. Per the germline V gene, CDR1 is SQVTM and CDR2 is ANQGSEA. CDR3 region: CSVTGTGEEKLFF. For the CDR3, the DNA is TGCAGCGTGACCGGGACAGGGGAAGAAAAACTGTTTTTT.